The 6 T cell receptor beta chains below all came from one sample that was sequenced in a study of T-cell reconstitution after alpha-beta-depleted transplantation in children. A library of TCRbeta sequences, prepared with unique molecular identifiers, was generated. TCRdb re-called the PCR reads through MiXCR, storing one row per CDR3 protein. Of approximately 800,000 distinct CDR3 sequences listed, roughly 15% are singletons. Sequencing was performed on PBMCs, mostly from graft donor cells, taken 360 days after TCRalphabeta/CD19-depleted stem cell transplant. These receptors came from a male patient under 18 who had a stem cell transplant for acute lymphoblastic leukemia, so the T cells may come from the graft donor.

V gene TRBV12-3 or TRBV12-4 combines with J gene TRBJ2-5; TRBD2 aligns across 13 bases. The trim removed 5 bases at V and 10 bases at J, leaving 1 base unmatched. The CDR3 contains 12 residues. The CDR3 loop is CASSGLAGVQYF. The CDR3 DNA reads as TGTGCCAGCAGTGGACTAGCGGGAGTCCAGTACTTC.

The chain recombines TRBV20-1 with TRBJ2-2; 13 nucleotides match TRBD2. Germline CDR1 DFQATT, CDR2 SNEGSKA (reference sequence). The V gene end was trimmed by 5 bases and the J gene end by 6 bases; junction bases not matched to a gene: 3. CDR3 length equals 14 residues. CDR3 sequence reads: CSARTSGSSGELFF. As DNA, the CDR3 is TGCAGTGCTCGGACTAGCGGGAGCTCCGGGGAGCTGTTTTTT.

This clonotype has only a few counts. V and J are TRBV6-5 and TRBJ2-5; a possible D gene is TRBD1 (5 bases). Trimming shortened V by 0 bases and J by 0 bases, and 11 bases separated the two germline ends. This CDR3 is built from 16 residues. CDR1 MNHEY and CDR2 SVGAGI come from the germline V gene. The CDR3 protein is CASSYSRPGYQETQYF. CDR3 in DNA: TGTGCCAGCAGTTACTCGAGGCCAGGGTACCAAGAGACCCAGTACTTC.

This clonotype was observed a handful of times. The gene calls are TRBV4-1 and TRBJ2-4; 7 nucleotides align to TRBD2. V trimming: 4 bases; J trimming: 1 base; junction bases outside the gene matches: 10. Looked up from germline, CDR1 is MGHRA and CDR2 is YSYEKL. CDR3 length equals 17 residues. The CDR3 reads CASSPPGRGSAKNIQYF. CDR3 coding DNA: TGCGCCAGCAGCCCTCCTGGGAGGGGCTCGGCCAAAAACATTCAGTACTTC.

This chain connects TRBV12-3 or TRBV12-4 to TRBJ1-2; tentative D call: TRBD1 (6 bases). The V end lost 3 bases, the J end lost 5 bases, and 31 bases lay between the germline ends. The CDR3 extends over 20 amino acids. CDR3 region: CASSFRESGTKEGNRYGYTF. In DNA form, the CDR3 reads TGTGCCAGCAGTTTTAGGGAATCTGGGACAAAGGAGGGCAATCGGTATGGCTACACCTTC.

This clonotype was observed a few times. The V and J genes are TRBV6-2 or TRBV6-3 and TRBJ2-1, with D possibly being TRBD1 (6 bases). The CDR3 extends over 16 amino acids. Trimming took 0 bases from V and 5 from J, leaving 14 bases between them. Germline CDR1 reads MNHEY; CDR2 reads SVGEGT. CDR3 sequence: CASSYSGRDKHNEQFF. As DNA, the CDR3 is TGTGCCAGCAGTTACTCGGGACGGGACAAACACAATGAGCAGTTCTTC.